This note documents a single T cell receptor beta chain sequence. How the authors handled the data: Estimated nucleated cell counts came from reference gene primer amplification. Assay used: immunoSEQ multiplex PCR; TCRdb lists only in-frame clones, some missing. V, J and clone size were drawn from that table, and D and trimming were deduced from the DNA. The sample consists of about 220,000 clones, 85% of them appearing once. These data come from a study of blood T cell repertoires in COVID-19. About the research overall: From the United States, Italy and Spain came samples of acute and convalescent COVID-19. Sample material is recorded as cDNA or gDNA derived from T cells, B-cell-depleted T cells, or PBMCs.

The CDR3 consists of 16 residues. CDR1 is SGDLS, CDR2 YYNGEE, per germline. The V gene end was trimmed by 0 bases and the J gene end by 2 bases; junction bases not matched to a gene: 6. The V gene is TRBV9, the J gene TRBJ2-3; the match to TRBD2 covers 7 bases. This clonotype was obtained from a man in his fifties or sixties who had recovered from COVID-19. Sequencing used peripheral blood. This CDR3 reads CASSVDRLAATDTQYF. CDR3 sequence (DNA): TGTGCCAGCAGCGTAGATCGGCTAGCGGCCACAGATACGCAGTATTTT.